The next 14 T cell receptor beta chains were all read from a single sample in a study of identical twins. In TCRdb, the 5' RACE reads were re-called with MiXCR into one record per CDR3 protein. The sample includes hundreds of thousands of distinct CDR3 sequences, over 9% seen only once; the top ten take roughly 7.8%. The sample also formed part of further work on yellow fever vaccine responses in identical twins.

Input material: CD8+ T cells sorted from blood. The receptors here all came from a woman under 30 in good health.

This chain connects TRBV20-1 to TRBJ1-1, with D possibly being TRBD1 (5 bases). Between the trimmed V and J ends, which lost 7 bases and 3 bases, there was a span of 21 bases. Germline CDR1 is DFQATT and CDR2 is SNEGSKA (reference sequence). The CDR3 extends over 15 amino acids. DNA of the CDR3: TGCAGTGTTCCCAACGTGGGGGGGTGGGACACTGAAGCTTTCTTT. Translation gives CSVPNVGGWDTEAFF.

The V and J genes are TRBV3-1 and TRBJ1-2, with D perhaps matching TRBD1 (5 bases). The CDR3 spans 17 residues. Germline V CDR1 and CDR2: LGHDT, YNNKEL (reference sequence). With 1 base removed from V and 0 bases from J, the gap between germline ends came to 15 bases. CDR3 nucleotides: TGTGCCAGCAGCCAAGTAGGGGCGAACGGACCTAACTATGGCTACACCTTC. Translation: CASSQVGANGPNYGYTF. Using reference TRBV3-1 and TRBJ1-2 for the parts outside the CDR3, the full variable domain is DTAVSQTPKYLVTQMGNDKSIKCEQNLGHDTMYWYKQDSKKFLKIMFSYNNKELIINETVPNRFSPKSPDKAHLNLHINSLELGDSAVYFCASSQVGANGPNYGYTFGSGTRLTVV.

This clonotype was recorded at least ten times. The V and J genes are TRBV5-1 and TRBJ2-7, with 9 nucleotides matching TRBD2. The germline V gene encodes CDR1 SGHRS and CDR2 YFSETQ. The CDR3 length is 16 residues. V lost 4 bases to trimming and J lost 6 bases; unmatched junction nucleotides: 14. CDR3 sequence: CASSARSGSEFVEQYF. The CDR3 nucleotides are TGCGCCAGCAGCGCACGTAGCGGGAGCGAGTTTGTCGAGCAGTACTTC.

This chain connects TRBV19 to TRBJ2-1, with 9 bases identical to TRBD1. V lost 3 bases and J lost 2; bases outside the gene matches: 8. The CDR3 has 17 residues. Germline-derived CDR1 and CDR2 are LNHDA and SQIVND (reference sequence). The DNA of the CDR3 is TGTGCCAGTAGTATTGGCTATAGGGACAGGGCCTACAATGAGCAGTTCTTC. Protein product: CASSIGYRDRAYNEQFF.

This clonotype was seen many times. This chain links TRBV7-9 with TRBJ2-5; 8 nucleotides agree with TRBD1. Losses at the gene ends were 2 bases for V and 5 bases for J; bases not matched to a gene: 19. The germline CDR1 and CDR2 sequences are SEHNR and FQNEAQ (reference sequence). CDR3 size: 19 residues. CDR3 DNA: TGTGCCAGCAGCTTATCATCTCGGCCGAGTAAAGACAGGGGTGAGACCCAGTACTTC. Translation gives CASSLSSRPSKDRGETQYF.

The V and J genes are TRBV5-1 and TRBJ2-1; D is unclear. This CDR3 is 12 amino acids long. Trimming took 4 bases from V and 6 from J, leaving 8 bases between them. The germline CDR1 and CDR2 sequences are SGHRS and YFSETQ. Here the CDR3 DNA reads TGCGCCAGCAGCCCAGCCCCCAATGAGCAGTTCTTC. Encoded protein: CASSPAPNEQFF.

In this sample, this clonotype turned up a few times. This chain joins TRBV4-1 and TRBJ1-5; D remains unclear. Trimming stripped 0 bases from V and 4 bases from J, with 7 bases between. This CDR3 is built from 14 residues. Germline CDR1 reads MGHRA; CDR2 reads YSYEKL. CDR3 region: CASSQEGTNQPQHF. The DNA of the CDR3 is TGCGCCAGCAGCCAAGAAGGCACTAATCAGCCCCAGCATTTT.

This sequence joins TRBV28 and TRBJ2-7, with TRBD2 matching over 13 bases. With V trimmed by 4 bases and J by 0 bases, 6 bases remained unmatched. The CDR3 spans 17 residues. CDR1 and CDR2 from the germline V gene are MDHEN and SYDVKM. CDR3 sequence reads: CASSSHTSGGDSYEQYV. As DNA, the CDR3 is TGTGCCAGCAGTTCACATACTAGCGGGGGGGACTCCTACGAGCAGTACGTC.

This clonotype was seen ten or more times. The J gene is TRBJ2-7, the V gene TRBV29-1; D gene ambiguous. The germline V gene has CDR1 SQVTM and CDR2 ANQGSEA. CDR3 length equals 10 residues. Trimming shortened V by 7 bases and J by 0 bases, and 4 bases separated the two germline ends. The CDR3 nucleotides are TGCAGCGGAAGCTCCTACGAGCAGTACTTC. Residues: CSGSSYEQYF.

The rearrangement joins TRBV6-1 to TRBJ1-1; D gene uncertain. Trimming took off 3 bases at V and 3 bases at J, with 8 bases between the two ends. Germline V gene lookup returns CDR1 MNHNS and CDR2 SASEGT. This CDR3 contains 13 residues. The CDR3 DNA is TGTGCCAGCAGTGACGGGCTCTACACTGAAGCTTTCTTT. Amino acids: CASSDGLYTEAFF.

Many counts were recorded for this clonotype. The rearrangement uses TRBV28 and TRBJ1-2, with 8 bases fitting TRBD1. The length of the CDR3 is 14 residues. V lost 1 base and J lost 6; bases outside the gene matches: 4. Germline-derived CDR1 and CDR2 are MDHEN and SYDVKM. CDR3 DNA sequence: TGTGCCAGCAGTTTATTTGTGGACAGGGATGGCTACACCTTC. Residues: CASSLFVDRDGYTF.

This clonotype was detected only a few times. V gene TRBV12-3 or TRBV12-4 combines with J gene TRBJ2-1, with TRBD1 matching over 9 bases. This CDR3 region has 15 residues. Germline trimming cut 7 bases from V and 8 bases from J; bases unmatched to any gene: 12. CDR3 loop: CASTEGQGMSYEQFF. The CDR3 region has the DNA TGTGCCAGCACCGAGGGACAGGGAATGTCCTATGAGCAGTTCTTC.

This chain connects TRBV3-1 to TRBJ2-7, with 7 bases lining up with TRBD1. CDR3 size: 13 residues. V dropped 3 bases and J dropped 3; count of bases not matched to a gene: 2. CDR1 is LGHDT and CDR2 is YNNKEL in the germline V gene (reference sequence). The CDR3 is CASSQGQYYEQYF. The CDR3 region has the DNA TGTGCCAGCAGCCAGGGACAGTACTACGAGCAGTACTTC.

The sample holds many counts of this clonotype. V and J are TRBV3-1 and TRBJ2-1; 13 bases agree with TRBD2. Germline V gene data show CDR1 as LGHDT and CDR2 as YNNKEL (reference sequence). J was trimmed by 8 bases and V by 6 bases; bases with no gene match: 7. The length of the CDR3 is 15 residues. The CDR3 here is CASSLLAGGPYEQFF. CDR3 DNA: TGTGCCAGCAGTCTACTAGCGGGGGGGCCGTATGAGCAGTTCTTC.